This TCR beta chain was found in a study of human T cells and chemical hapten exposure. TCRdb processed the RACE reads anew with MiXCR; each CDR3 protein has one entry. The table includes about 380,000 distinct CDR3 sequences, roughly 5% detected once. General observations from the study: Donors were affected by alopecia, so their immune reaction might vary from that of healthy individuals. Controls had significantly fewer large CDR3 similarity clusters than were formed by expanded TCRs.

Trimming took 4 bases from V and 1 from J, leaving 6 bases between them. CDR3 length: 12 residues. Per germline, CDR1 SQVTM and CDR2 ANQGSEA. Time point defined: pre-sensitization, week 0. This sample's treatment: therapeutic diphenylcyclopropenone sensitization with weekly scalp DPC. Prior to each patch test being applied, blood was drawn. Blood, whole and unfractionated, served as the source for total RNA extraction. This clonotype was recorded a few times. Its target is unknown. The sequence came from a woman between 50 and 59 years old with alopecia areata. Some clones in this sample may be carry-over from other donors' samples. The rearrangement links TRBV29-1 to TRBJ2-3, with D unclear. The source material was whole blood, sampled in connection with sensitization to the hapten diphenylcyclopropenone (DPC). CDR3 DNA: TGCAGCGTTGTCGACGGCACAGATACGCAGTATTTT. This codes for CSVVDGTDTQYF.